This paragraph reports one TCR beta chain. Its antigen is not known. This CDR3 is built from 15 residues. V dropped 3 bases and J dropped 7 bases, with 21 bases sitting between them. Germline CDR1 DFQATT, CDR2 SNEGSKA (reference sequence). Universal primer sites and UMIs were introduced during 5'RACE template-switching synthesis of TCR cDNA. TCRdb re-derived calls from the 5' RACE reads in MiXCR, one entry per CDR3 protein. Of under 600,000 distinct CDR3 sequences listed, less than 15% were seen once; the top ten hold roughly an eighth. The source of the sample is a study of T cells after yellow fever vaccination. Regarding the study as a whole: Although most clonotypes did not, a small share appeared in both CD4 and CD8 compartments. Bulk-population clonotypes that are abundant could appear as contaminants in FACS-sorted repertoires.

The material sequenced was PBMCs, taken on the day of the yellow fever booster vaccination. The origin of this receptor is a man in his thirties or forties who received the YFV17D yellow fever vaccine. The rearrangement links TRBV20-1 to TRBJ1-1; perhaps TRBD1 as D (6 bases). The CDR3 loop is CSASHGLLGAGEAFF. The DNA of the CDR3 is TGCAGTGCTAGCCATGGCTTGTTGGGGGCAGGTGAAGCTTTCTTT.